What follows are 4 T cell receptor beta chains derived from one specimen sequenced in a study of graft-versus-host responses after intestinal transplantation. Their specific antigens are unknown. Repertoires were generated with immunoSEQ multiplex PCR, while TCRdb's copy carries only in-frame clones and drops some. The table has roughly 120,000 clones, around 94% seen once. This specimen consisted of unstimulated CD4+ T cells sorted from spleen or lymph node cells, obtained before transplant. All receptors come from a human donor who was the organ donor for an intestinal transplant.

This clone was seen only once. This chain links TRBV6-5 with TRBJ1-5; 10 nucleotides match TRBD1. This CDR3 has 14 residues. The junction had 5 bases not matched to a gene; V was cut back by 7 bases and J by 5 bases. Germline V CDR1 and CDR2: MNHEY, SVGAGI. The CDR3 nucleotides read TGTGCCAGCACTGGGACAGGGGAGCATCAGCCCCAGCATTTT. Its translation is CASTGTGEHQPQHF.

The count of this clone is one. The J gene is TRBJ2-5, the V gene TRBV19; 7 positions agree with TRBD2. The CDR3 has 14 residues. Losses at the gene ends were 3 bases for V and 2 bases for J; bases not matched to a gene: 3. Germline CDR1 is LNHDA and CDR2 is SQIVND (reference sequence). The CDR3 DNA sequence: TGTGCCAGTAGTATGGGGGGGTTTCAAGAGACCCAGTACTTC. Translating it yields CASSMGGFQETQYF. Looking up the rest from reference TRBV19 and TRBJ2-5 gives the full variable domain: DGGITQSPKYLFRKEGQNVTLSCEQNLNHDAMYWYRQDPGQGLRLIYYSQIVNDFQKGDIAEGYSVSREKKESFPLTVTSAQKNPTAFYLCASSMGGFQETQYFGPGTRLLVL.

CDR3 in DNA: TGTGCCATCAGTGAGAATTTGGGAAACACTGAAGCTTTCTTT. The encoded protein is CAISENLGNTEAFF. This chain connects TRBV10-3 to TRBJ1-1, with no clear D. The CDR3 runs to 14 residues. In germline, CDR1 is ENHRY, CDR2 SYGVKD. Deletions cut 2 bases from V and 2 bases from J, with 9 bases between.

This chain connects TRBV10-3 to TRBJ2-7, with 9 nucleotides matching TRBD1. The CDR3 runs 15 residues. Trimming took 7 bases from V and 2 from J; bases not matched to a gene: 9. Germline V gene sequence: CDR1 ENHRY, CDR2 SYGVKD. This CDR3 reads CAIKSPGQGTYEQYF. The CDR3 DNA sequence: TGTGCCATCAAATCACCGGGACAGGGTACCTACGAGCAGTACTTC.